The entry below describes one T cell receptor beta chain. What this receptor recognizes is not known. No base quality values were provided; no much bigger clone lies one nucleotide off. Taken with the paper, the label for time point translates to: baseline before first vaccination. Vaccinee samples came from UK trials COV001 and COV002, including a single-blind randomized controlled phase 2/3 trial of AZD1222 (ChAdOx1 nCoV-19) in healthy adults. For TCRbeta chain sequencing, PBMC samples were collected from trial participants at day 0 and at day 28 after the second dose. The data stem from a study of T cell responses to AZD1222 COVID-19 vaccine (dated by TCRdb to the early 2020s). Regarding the complete study: AZD1222 recipients whose second dose came at about 4 weeks and those whose second dose came at about 12 weeks were combined into one group, since spike-specific TCR depth and breadth did not differ between the two schedules. A total of over 230 trial participants underwent TCR sequencing, of whom more than 200 had received two doses of AZD1222 and about 25 had received two doses of the MenACWY control vaccine. Enrollment into the trials was organized by age into subgroups of 18-55, 56-69 and 70-plus years, and those subgroups contained approximately 160, 26 and 62 TCR-sequenced participants, respectively. Broad study findings and their caveats: Vaccine-associated CD4 TCRs spanned the whole spike protein, with dominant responses in regions 160-218 and 743-854. No day 14 peak-response samples were available, so repertoires were characterized only after the peak T cell response. The 56-69-year group was small, and its depth increase did not reach significance, likely because of low power. Most participants were white British and females outnumbered males, and the authors suggested that clonal diversity may have been underestimated. Reportedly, almost half of the unique spike-specific TCRs recognized epitopes lying outside the regions that are mutated in the B.1.351 and B.1.1.7 variants. Conclusions about previously exposed vaccinees were limited because only a handful of AZD1222 recipients were SARS-CoV-2 seropositive at baseline. After two AZD1222 doses, spike-specific TCR breadth and depth were significantly higher than at day 0 and than in MenACWY recipients.

The CDR3, cysteine through phenylalanine, is 18 amino acids long. The sequence is cut down to CDR3 DNA, 54 bases in frame from base 1. The CDR3 regions of human TCRbeta chains were analyzed by immunosequencing. In the paper's pipeline: TCRs in the repertoires were matched against a reference library of SARS-CoV-2-specific TCRs that had been generated with the MIRA antigen-specificity platform. Breadth meant the fraction of unique TCRs that were SARS-CoV-2-associated, whereas depth meant the fraction of total T cells that were SARS-CoV-2-associated. Each spike-specific TCR was assigned to its reactive spike region and to a CD4 or CD8 class using the MIRA data. Log10-transformed breadth and depth values were compared by one-way ANOVA with Sidak's multiple comparisons tests. Drawn from immuneACCESS, this table holds only the in-frame rearrangements with V and J called that TCRdb kept. Clones are partly lost; checked studies trace under half to an unresolved V gene and leave the rest unexplained. V and J calls and clone size are copied from that table; D and trimming were computed from the DNA. The sample data list under 130,000 clones, and more than 75% of these were observed just once. 9.1% of the sample rests with the top ten.

Here the chain combines TRBV1 and TRBJ1-5. TRBV1 counts as a pseudogene. Source: peripheral blood, taken on day 0 of AZD1222 vaccination. This receptor was obtained from an adult in good health. The CDR3 protein is CTSSQDSGRPFGNQPQHF. The nucleotide sequence is given as TGCACCAGCAGCCAAGATAGTGGCCGACCCTTTGGCAATCAGCCCCAGCATTTT.